A selection of T cell receptor beta chains follows, all from one sample in a study of blood T cell repertoires in COVID-19. Method: immunoSEQ multiplex PCR; TCRdb's copy keeps in-frame clones and lacks some. This table holds 250,000 to 300,000 clones, approximately 88% found once. The sequenced material came from peripheral blood. Receptors originate from an older woman with COVID-19, enrolled during active disease. Each CDR3 is given with its conserved first and last residue. D genes are given only for firm matches. Rows may omit the clone size; those that give it use once, few, many or a size class.

>TRBJ2-5|18|.|.|TRBV21-1
TGTGCCAGCAGCAACGAGGCTAGCGGGAGGGCGTTTGGAGAGACCCAGTACTTC
CASSNEASGRAFGETQYF
>TRBJ2-7|13|.|.|TRBV20-1
TGCAGTGCTAGTGCAGCGTCTAGCGTTGTGCAGTACTTC
CSASAASSVVQYF
>TRBJ2-7|13|.|.|TRBV7-8
TGTGCCAGCAGCTTAGCGAGTACGTCCCACGCGTACTTC
CASSLASTSHAYF
>TRBJ1-2|14|TRBD1|few|TRBV30
TGTGCCTGGTCTCCGGGACAGGCTAACTATGGCTACACCTTC
CAWSPGQANYGYTF
>TRBJ2-1|15|TRBD1|.|TRBV19
TGTGCCAGTAGAATTCCGGGACAGGGGTTCAATGAGCAGTTCTTC
CASRIPGQGFNEQFF
>TRBJ2-7|14|TRBD1|.|TRBV3-1/TRBV3-2
TGTGCCAGCACCGGGACAGGGGATTTATACGAGCAGTACTTC
CASTGTGDLYEQYF
>TRBJ1-2|14|.|few|TRBV7-8
TGTGCCAGCAGCATGGGGGGGGCCGGGTATGGCTACACCTTC
CASSMGGAGYGYTF
>TRBJ1-6|13|.|once|TRBV7-9
TGTGCCAGCAGCTTAGGCGAAAATTCACCCCTCCACTTT
CASSLGENSPLHF
>TRBJ1-4|15|.|few|TRBV10-3
TGTGCCATCAGTGAATTCGGGGGGCTAAATGAAAAACTGTTTTTT
CAISEFGGLNEKLFF
>TRBJ2-6|16|.|.|TRBV19
TGTGCCATATCTGACGGGGATTCTTCTGGGGCCAACGTCCTGACTTTC
CAISDGDSSGANVLTF
>TRBJ2-5|15|TRBD1|.|TRBV7-9
TGTGCCAGCAGCTCCGGGACAGGGGGCCGGGAGACCCAGTACTTC
CASSSGTGGRETQYF
>TRBJ2-7|17|.|.|TRBV6-2/TRBV6-3
TGTGCCAGCAGTTCCACCGCCCTTGGGGACAAGAGCTACGAGCAGTACTTC
CASSSTALGDKSYEQYF
>TRBJ2-1|17|.|.|TRBV9
TGTGCCAGCAGCGTACAGGACGGAGGAAGCTCCTACAATGAGCAGTTCTTC
CASSVQDGGSSYNEQFF
>TRBJ1-5|12|.|.|TRBV10-3
TGTGCCACCGGGAGGGGCAATCAGCCCCAGCATTTT
CATGRGNQPQHF
>TRBJ1-3|16|.|.|TRBV7-8
TGTGCCAGCAGCTCGCGAGAGAGGTACTCTGGAAACACCATATATTTT
CASSSRERYSGNTIYF
>TRBJ2-3|17|TRBD2|.|TRBV11-3
TGTGCCAGCAGCTTAGATCCCGGCGGGAGGGCCGGAGATACGCAGTATTTT
CASSLDPGGRAGDTQYF
>TRBJ1-2|12|.|.|TRBV7-2
TGTGCCAGCAGCTTAGGGGGGCGGGGCTACACCTTC
CASSLGGRGYTF
>TRBJ2-1|13|TRBD2|.|TRBV2
TGTGCCAGCAAGCTAGCGGGACGGGATGAGCAGTTCTTC
CASKLAGRDEQFF
>TRBJ2-1|15|.|.|TRBV9
TGTGCCAGCAGCGTAGTTGTGGGAGAAAACAATGAGCAGTTCTTC
CASSVVVGENNEQFF
>TRBJ2-5|16|.|.|TRBV4-1
TGCGCCAGCAGCCACCCAGCCAGGGTCCGTCTAGAGACCCAGTACTTC
CASSHPARVRLETQYF
>TRBJ2-7|15|.|.|TRBV28
TGTGCCAGCAGAGCTGGGACTGGGCCGTCCTACGAGCAGTACTTC
CASRAGTGPSYEQYF
>TRBJ2-7|15|TRBD1|.|TRBV6-1
TGTGCCAGCAGTGAACCTTACAGGGGTTCCTACGAGCAGTACTTC
CASSEPYRGSYEQYF
>TRBJ1-1|15|TRBD1|once|TRBV6-6
TGTGCCAGCAGTTATGAACAGGGGGCGCACACTGAAGCTTTCTTT
CASSYEQGAHTEAFF
>TRBJ2-1|15|.|.|TRBV19
TGTGCCAGTAGTATCCCGGGGGTACTCTACAATGAGCAGTTCTTC
CASSIPGVLYNEQFF
>TRBJ2-3|13|TRBD1|.|TRBV3-1/TRBV3-2
TGTGCCAGCAGTCGACAGGGACCGGATACGCAGTATTTT
CASSRQGPDTQYF
>TRBJ1-1|13|.|few|TRBV5-1
TGCGCCAGCAGCTCGATGACAAGTGATGAAGCTTTCTTT
CASSSMTSDEAFF
>TRBJ1-5|15|.|.|TRBV11-2
TGTGCCAGCAGCACCGGGGGGGGGAGCAATCAGCCCCAGCATTTT
CASSTGGGSNQPQHF
>TRBJ2-1|16|TRBD2|once|TRBV7-9
TGTGCCAGCAGCTTGAGGGGAGGGATCTCCTACAATGAGCAGTTCTTC
CASSLRGGISYNEQFF
>TRBJ1-1|13|TRBD1|.|TRBV30
TGTGCTTACATGACAGGGAAAAACACTGAAGCTTTCTTT
CAYMTGKNTEAFF
>TRBJ2-1|15|.|once|TRBV5-1
TGCGCCAGCAGAACTGAGCGGAGCTCCTACAATGAGCAGTTCTTC
CASRTERSSYNEQFF
>TRBJ2-5|14|.|.|TRBV6-5
TGTGCCAGCAGTCGTGACAGGAGCCAAGAGACCCAGTACTTC
CASSRDRSQETQYF
>TRBJ2-3|15|.|once|TRBV9
TGTGCCAGCAGCATCAACGTTCGGAGCACAGATACGCAGTATTTT
CASSINVRSTDTQYF
>TRBJ2-1|17|.|.|TRBV4-3
TGCGCCAGCAGCCATGAAGCCTTCGGGGGAGCCTACAATGAGCAGTTCTTC
CASSHEAFGGAYNEQFF
>TRBJ1-6|13|.|.|TRBV7-2
TGTGCCAGCAGCCACAGGTTTCCTTCACCCCTCCACTTT
CASSHRFPSPLHF
>TRBJ1-1|15|TRBD1|.|TRBV10-3
TGTGCCATCAGAATCTCCGGGACAGTGAACACTGAAGCTTTCTTT
CAIRISGTVNTEAFF
>TRBJ2-3|12|.|.|TRBV12-3/TRBV12-4
TGTGCCAGCTCTGGCCTGACAGATACGCAGTATTTT
CASSGLTDTQYF
>TRBJ2-7|14|TRBD2|.|TRBV4-2
TGTGCCAGCAGCCCAGCGGGGGTAACTACGAGCCAGTACTTC
CASSPAGVTTSQYF
>TRBJ2-7|15|.|.|TRBV19
TGTGCCAGTAGTATATCGGAAGGTGCAGGGGCCGAGCAGTACTTC
CASSISEGAGAEQYF
>TRBJ1-1|14|TRBD1|.|TRBV5-5
TGTGCCAGCAGAAGGGACAGGGACTACACTGAAGCTTTCTTT
CASRRDRDYTEAFF
>TRBJ1-4|16|TRBD1|.|TRBV18
TGTGCCAGCTCAGCCAGGCAGGGGGCAACTAATGAAAAACTGTTTTTT
CASSARQGATNEKLFF
>TRBJ2-2|13|.|few|TRBV12-3/TRBV12-4
TGTGCCAGCAGTTTTAAGGGGGCCGGGGAGCTGTTTTTT
CASSFKGAGELFF
>TRBJ2-5|15|TRBD2|.|TRBV24-1
TGTGCCACCAGTGGTCTAGCGGACCTCGAAGAGACCCAGTACTTC
CATSGLADLEETQYF
>TRBJ1-1|12|TRBD1|.|TRBV6-5
TGTGCCAGCAGTTTCCGGACAGGGAAAGCTTTCTTT
CASSFRTGKAFF
>TRBJ2-7|16|TRBD2|.|TRBV28
TGTGCCAGCAGTTTATTTTCTAGCGGGGCCTCCTACGAGCAGTACTTC
CASSLFSSGASYEQYF
>TRBJ1-2|14|TRBD1|.|TRBV11-3
TGTGCCAGCAGCTCTCTTGACAGGGGAGGTGGCTACACCTTC
CASSSLDRGGGYTF
>TRBJ1-2|11|TRBD1|.|TRBV29-1
TGCAGCGGGGGACAGGGGAATGGCTACACCTTC
CSGGQGNGYTF
>TRBJ1-2|13|.|few|TRBV5-4
TGTGCCAGCAGCTTCGACTTGCTTTATAGCTACACCTTC
CASSFDLLYSYTF
>TRBJ2-3|12|.|.|TRBV30
TGTGCCTGGGATTGGGTCGGGGATACGCAGTATTTT
CAWDWVGDTQYF
>TRBJ2-6|16|.|once|TRBV3-1/TRBV3-2
TGTGCCAGCAGCCGACCGGGAACCTCTGGGGCCAACGTCCTGACTTTC
CASSRPGTSGANVLTF
>TRBJ2-7|15|TRBD1|.|TRBV6-5
TGTGCCAGCAGTTATTCCGGGACAGAGTTCTACGAGCAGTACTTC
CASSYSGTEFYEQYF
>TRBJ2-7|16|TRBD1|.|TRBV4-2
TGTGCCAGCAGCCAAGCCGGGACAGGGTCTGTCTACGAGCAGTACTTC
CASSQAGTGSVYEQYF
>TRBJ2-7|15|.|.|TRBV29-1
TGCAGCGTGAGTGTGGGGCAGAGTGTCTCCTACGAGCAGTACTTC
CSVSVGQSVSYEQYF